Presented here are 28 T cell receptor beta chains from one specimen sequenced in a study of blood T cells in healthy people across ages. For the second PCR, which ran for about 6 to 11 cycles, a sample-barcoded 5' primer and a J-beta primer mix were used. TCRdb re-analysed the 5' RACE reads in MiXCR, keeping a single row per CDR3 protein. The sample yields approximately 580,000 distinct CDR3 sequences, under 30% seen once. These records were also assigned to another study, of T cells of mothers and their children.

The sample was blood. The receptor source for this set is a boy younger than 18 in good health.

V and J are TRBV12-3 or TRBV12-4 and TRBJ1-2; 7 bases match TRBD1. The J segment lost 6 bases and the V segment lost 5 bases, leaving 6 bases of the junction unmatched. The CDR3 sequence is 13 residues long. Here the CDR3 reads CASSTGTVHGYTF. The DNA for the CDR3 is TGTGCCAGCAGTACCGGGACAGTCCATGGCTACACCTTC.

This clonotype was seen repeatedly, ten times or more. Here the CDR3 DNA reads TGTGCCAGCAGCTCTCCATTTTATGGCTACACCTTC. Residues: CASSSPFYGYTF. The chain joins TRBV11-2 to TRBJ1-2; no definite D call. CDR1 and CDR2 (germline): SGHAT, FQNNGV. The V and J ends lost 4 bases and 5 bases respectively, with 8 bases between them. This CDR3 has 12 residues.

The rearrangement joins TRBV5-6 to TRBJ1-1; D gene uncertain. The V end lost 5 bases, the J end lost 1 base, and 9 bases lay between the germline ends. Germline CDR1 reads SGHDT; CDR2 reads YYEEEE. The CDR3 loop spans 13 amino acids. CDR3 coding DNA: TGTGCCAGCAGACCCGAAAGGAACACTGAAGCTTTCTTT. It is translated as CASRPERNTEAFF.

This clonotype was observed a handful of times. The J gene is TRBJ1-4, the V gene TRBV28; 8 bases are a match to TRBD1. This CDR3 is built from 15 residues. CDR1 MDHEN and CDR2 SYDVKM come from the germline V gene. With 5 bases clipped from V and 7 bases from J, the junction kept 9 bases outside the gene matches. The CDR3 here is CASSPDRGDCEKLFF. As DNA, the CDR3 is TGTGCCAGCAGTCCAGACAGGGGAGATTGTGAAAAACTGTTTTTT.

The DNA of the CDR3 is TGCAGCGGGGGGACATCGACCTACGAGCAGTACTTC. Its protein is CSGGTSTYEQYF. The genes are TRBV29-1 and TRBJ2-7; tentatively, D is TRBD1 (6 bases). Germline V CDR1 and CDR2: SQVTM, ANQGSEA. Trimming left V 7 bases short and J 2 bases short, with 12 bases between. The CDR3 consists of 12 residues.

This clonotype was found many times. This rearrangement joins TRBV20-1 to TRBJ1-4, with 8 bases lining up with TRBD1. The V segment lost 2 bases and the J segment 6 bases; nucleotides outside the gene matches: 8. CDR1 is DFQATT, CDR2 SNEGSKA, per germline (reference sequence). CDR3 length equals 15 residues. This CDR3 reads CSARLGTGGYEKLFF. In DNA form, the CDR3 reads TGCAGTGCTAGATTGGGTACAGGGGGTTATGAAAAACTGTTTTTT.

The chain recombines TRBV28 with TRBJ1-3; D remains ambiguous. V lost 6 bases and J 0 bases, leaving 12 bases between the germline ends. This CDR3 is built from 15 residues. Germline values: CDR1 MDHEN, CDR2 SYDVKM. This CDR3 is CASSPPYHSGNTIYF. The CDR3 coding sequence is TGTGCCAGCAGCCCCCCTTACCACTCTGGAAACACCATATATTTT.

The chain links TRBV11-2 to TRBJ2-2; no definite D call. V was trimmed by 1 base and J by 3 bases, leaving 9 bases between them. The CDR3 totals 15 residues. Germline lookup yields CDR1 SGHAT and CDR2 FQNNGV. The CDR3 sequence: CASSLVWQHTGELFF. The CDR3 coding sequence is TGTGCCAGCAGCTTAGTCTGGCAACACACCGGGGAGCTGTTTTTT.

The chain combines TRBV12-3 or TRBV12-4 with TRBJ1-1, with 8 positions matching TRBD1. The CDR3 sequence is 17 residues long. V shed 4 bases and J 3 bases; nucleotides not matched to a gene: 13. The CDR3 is CASSYSIYTGGYTEAFF. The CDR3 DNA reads TGTGCCAGCAGTTACTCAATATATACAGGGGGTTACACTGAAGCTTTCTTT.

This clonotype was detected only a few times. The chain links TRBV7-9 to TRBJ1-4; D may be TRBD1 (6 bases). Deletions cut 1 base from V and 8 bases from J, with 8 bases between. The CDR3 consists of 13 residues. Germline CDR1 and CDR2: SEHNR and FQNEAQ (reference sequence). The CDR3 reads CASSLEGDEKLFF. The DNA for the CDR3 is TGTGCCAGCAGCTTAGAGGGGGACGAAAAACTGTTTTTT.

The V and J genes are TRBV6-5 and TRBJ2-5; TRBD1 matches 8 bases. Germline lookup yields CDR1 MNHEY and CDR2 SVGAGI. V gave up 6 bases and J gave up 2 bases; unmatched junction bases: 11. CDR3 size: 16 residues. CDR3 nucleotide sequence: TGTGCCAGCAGATTGTTACGGACAGGGAAGCAAGAGACCCAGTACTTC. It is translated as CASRLLRTGKQETQYF.

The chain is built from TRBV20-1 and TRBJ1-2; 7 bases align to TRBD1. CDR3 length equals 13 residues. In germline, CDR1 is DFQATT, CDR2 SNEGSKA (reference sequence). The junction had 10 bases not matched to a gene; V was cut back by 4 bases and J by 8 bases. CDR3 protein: CSATHKGAYGYTF. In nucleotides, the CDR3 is TGCAGTGCTACCCACAAGGGGGCGTACGGCTACACCTTC.

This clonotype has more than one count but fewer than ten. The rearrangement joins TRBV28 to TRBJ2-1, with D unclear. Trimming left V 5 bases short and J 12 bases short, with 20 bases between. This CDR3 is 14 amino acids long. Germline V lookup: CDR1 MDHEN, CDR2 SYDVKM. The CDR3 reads CASSLPQLRPVQFF. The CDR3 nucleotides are TGTGCCAGCAGTCTCCCACAACTAAGGCCAGTGCAGTTCTTC.

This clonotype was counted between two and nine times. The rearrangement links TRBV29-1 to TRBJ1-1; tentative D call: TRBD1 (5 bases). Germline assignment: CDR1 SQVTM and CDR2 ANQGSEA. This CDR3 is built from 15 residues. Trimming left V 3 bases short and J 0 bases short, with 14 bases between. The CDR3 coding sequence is TGCAGCGTTGAGGGGACCTGGGGACTGAACACTGAAGCTTTCTTT. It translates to CSVEGTWGLNTEAFF.

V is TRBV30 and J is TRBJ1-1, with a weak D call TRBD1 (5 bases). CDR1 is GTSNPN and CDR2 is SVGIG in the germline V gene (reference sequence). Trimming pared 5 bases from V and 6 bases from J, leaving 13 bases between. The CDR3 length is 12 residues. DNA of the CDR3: TGTGCCTGGCGGGACCTTCGGGCTGAAGCTTTCTTT. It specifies CAWRDLRAEAFF.

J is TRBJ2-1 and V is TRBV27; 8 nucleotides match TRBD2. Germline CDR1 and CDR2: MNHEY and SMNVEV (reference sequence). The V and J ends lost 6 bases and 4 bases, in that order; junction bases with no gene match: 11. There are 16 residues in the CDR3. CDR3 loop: CASSTGVAGYYNEQFF. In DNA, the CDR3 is TGTGCCAGCAGCACTGGGGTAGCGGGATATTACAATGAGCAGTTCTTC.

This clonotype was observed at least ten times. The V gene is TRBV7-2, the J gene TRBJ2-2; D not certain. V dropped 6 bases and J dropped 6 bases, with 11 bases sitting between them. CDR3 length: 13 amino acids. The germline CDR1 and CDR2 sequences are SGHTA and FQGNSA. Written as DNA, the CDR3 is TGTGCCAGCAGTTTGCAAGGCGCCGGGGAGCTGTTTTTT. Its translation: CASSLQGAGELFF.

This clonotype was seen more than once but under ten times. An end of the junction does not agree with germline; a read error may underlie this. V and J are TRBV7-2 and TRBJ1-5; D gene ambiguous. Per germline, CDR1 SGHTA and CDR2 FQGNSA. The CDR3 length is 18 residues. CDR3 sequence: CASSLTARIGRLNQLQHF. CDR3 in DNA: TGTGCCAGCAGCTTAACCGCGAGAATAGGACGGTTAAATCAGCTCCAGCATTTT.

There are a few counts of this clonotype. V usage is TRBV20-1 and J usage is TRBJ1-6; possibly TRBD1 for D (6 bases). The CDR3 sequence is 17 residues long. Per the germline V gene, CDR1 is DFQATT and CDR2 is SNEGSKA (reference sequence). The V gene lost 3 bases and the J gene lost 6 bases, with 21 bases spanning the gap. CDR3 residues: CSASDDGTSYRNSPLHF. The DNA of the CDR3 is TGCAGTGCTAGTGATGACGGGACATCCTACCGTAATTCACCCCTCCACTTT.

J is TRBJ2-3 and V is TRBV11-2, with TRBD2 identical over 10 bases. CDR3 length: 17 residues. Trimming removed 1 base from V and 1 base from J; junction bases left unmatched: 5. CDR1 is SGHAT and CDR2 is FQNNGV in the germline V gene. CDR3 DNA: TGTGCCAGCAGCTTAGTTAGAGGGACTAGCGGCACAGATACGCAGTATTTT. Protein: CASSLVRGTSGTDTQYF.

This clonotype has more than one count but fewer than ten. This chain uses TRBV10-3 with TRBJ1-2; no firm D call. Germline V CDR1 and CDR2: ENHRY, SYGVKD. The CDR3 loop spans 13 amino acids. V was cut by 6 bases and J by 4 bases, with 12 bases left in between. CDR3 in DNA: TGTGCCATCAGCGAGACGGAGGTCTATGGCTACACCTTC. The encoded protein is CAISETEVYGYTF.

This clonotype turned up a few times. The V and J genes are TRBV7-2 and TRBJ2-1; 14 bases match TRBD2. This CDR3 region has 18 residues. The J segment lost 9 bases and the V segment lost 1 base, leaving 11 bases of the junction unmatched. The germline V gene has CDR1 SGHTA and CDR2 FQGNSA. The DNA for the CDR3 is TGTGCCAGCAGCTTAGTTTGGACTAGCGGGAGGTGGGAGGTTGAGCAGTTCTTC. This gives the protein CASSLVWTSGRWEVEQFF.

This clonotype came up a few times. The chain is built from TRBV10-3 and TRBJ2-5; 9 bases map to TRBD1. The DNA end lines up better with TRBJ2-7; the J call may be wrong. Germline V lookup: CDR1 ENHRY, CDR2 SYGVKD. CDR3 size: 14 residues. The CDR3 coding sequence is TGTGCCATCAGCGGGACAGGGCAGATCTACGAGCAGTACTTC. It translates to CAISGTGQIYEQYF.

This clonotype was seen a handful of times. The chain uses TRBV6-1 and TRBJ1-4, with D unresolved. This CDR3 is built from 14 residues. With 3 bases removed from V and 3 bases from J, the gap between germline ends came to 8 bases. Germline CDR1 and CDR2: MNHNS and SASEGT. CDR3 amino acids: CASSDRRSNEKLFF. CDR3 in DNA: TGTGCCAGCAGTGATAGACGATCTAATGAAAAACTGTTTTTT.

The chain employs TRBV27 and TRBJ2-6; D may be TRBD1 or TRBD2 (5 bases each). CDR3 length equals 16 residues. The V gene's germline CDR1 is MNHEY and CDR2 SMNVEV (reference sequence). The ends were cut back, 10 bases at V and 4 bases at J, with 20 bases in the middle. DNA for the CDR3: TGTGCCATCAGGGATCATCCGGAGGCCGGGGCCAACGTCCTGACTTTC. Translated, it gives CAIRDHPEAGANVLTF.

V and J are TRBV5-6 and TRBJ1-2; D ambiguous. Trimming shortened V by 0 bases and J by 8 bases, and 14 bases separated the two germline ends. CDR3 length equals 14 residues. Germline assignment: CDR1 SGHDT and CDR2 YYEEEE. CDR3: CASSLDAWPKGYTF. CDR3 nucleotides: TGTGCCAGCAGCTTGGACGCGTGGCCGAAGGGCTACACCTTC.

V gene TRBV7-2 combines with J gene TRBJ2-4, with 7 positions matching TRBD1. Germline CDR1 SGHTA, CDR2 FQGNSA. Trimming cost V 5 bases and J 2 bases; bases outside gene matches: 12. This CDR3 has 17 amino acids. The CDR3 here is CASSPATGTRTKNIQYF. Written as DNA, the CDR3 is TGTGCCAGCAGCCCCGCGACAGGGACGAGGACCAAAAACATTCAGTACTTC. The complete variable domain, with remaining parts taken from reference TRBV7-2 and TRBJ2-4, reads GAGVSQSPSNKVTEKGKDVELRCDPISGHTALYWYRQSLGQGLEFLIYFQGNSAPDKSGLPSDRFSAERTGGSVSTLTIQRTQQEDSAVYLCASSPATGTRTKNIQYFGAGTRLSVL.

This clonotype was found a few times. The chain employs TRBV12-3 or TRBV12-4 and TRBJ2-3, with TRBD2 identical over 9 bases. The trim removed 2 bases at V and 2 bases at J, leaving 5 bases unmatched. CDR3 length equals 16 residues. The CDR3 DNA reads TGTGCCAGCAGTTTATGGGCTAGCGGGATCACAGATACGCAGTATTTT. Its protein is CASSLWASGITDTQYF.